These 13 T cell receptor beta chains were sequenced from one sample in a study of cytomegalovirus exposure and HLA in healthy donors. The PCR contained 60 Vbeta and 13 Jbeta primers. Assay used: immunoSEQ multiplex PCR; TCRdb lists only in-frame clones, some missing. The table records 150,000 or so clones, 74% of them present only once. Sequenced material: PBMCs. All receptors come from a young man in good health and CMV-seronegative.

This CDR3 reads CSVDAQTGNTYEQYF. In nucleotides, the CDR3 is TGCAGCGTTGATGCCCAAACAGGGAACACCTACGAGCAGTACTTC. This chain links TRBV29-1 with TRBJ2-7; TRBD1 is a possible D gene (6 bases). The CDR3 length is 15 residues. Trimming removed 3 bases at V and 2 bases at J, with 17 bases between. Germline V gene data show CDR1 as SQVTM and CDR2 as ANQGSEA.

This clone was seen only a few times. The chain has TRBV11-2 and TRBJ2-1; TRBD2 might be the D (6 bases). Trimming cost V 4 bases and J 4 bases, with 8 bases left between them. This CDR3 has 13 residues. CDR1 and CDR2 from the germline V gene are SGHAT and FQNNGV. CDR3 in DNA: TGTGCCAGCAGCTCGGGACTTTACAATGAGCAGTTCTTC. Protein sequence: CASSSGLYNEQFF.

The table lists this clone with a few counts. This chain uses TRBV5-1 with TRBJ2-5; TRBD2 matches 14 bases. This CDR3 has 16 residues. Germline V gene sequence: CDR1 SGHRS, CDR2 YFSETQ. V was pared by 3 bases and J by 1 base, with 2 bases of the junction left unmatched. CDR3 in amino acids: CASSSGTSGGQETQYF. CDR3 coding DNA: TGCGCCAGCAGCTCCGGGACTAGCGGGGGCCAAGAGACCCAGTACTTC.

The chain recombines TRBV6-5 with TRBJ1-1; D is perhaps TRBD1 (5 bases). Trimming stripped 0 bases from V and 3 bases from J, with 11 bases between. Germline V gene sequence: CDR1 MNHEY, CDR2 SVGAGI. This CDR3 region has 15 residues. CDR3 protein: CASSYSGDWDTEAFF. For the CDR3, the DNA is TGTGCCAGCAGTTACTCGGGGGACTGGGACACTGAAGCTTTCTTT.

The CDR3 sequence is CASSEGRTATYEQYF. The CDR3 nucleotides read TGTGCCAGCAGTGAGGGTAGGACAGCCACCTACGAGCAGTACTTC. The rearrangement joins TRBV2 to TRBJ2-7, with D perhaps matching TRBD1 (6 bases). Between the trimmed V and J ends, which lost 3 bases and 2 bases, there was a span of 14 bases. In germline, CDR1 is SNHLY, CDR2 FYNNEI. The CDR3 runs 15 residues.

V and J are TRBV5-6 and TRBJ2-5, with 8 bases fitting TRBD2. The end of the DNA is better explained by TRBJ2-7, so the J call may be wrong. The CDR3 length is 15 residues. The germline gives CDR1 SGHDT, CDR2 YYEEEE. The CDR3 DNA reads as TGTGCCAGCAGCTTGAGTGGCGGGGGGTTCGACGAGCAGTACTTC. As protein: CASSLSGGGFDEQYF.

V and J are TRBV25-1 and TRBJ2-1, with 15 bases matching TRBD2. Germline V gene sequence: CDR1 MGHDK, CDR2 SYGVNS. This CDR3 is 16 amino acids long. V shed 4 bases and J 8 bases; nucleotides not matched to a gene: 6. CDR3 DNA sequence: TGTGCCAGCAGTGCCGGACTAGCGGGGGGGCACGATGAGCAGTTCTTC. Protein: CASSAGLAGGHDEQFF.

Written as DNA, the CDR3 is TGCGCCTCTTCGGACACCGGGGAGCTGTTTTTT. Translation gives CASSDTGELFF. The rearrangement joins TRBV5-1 to TRBJ2-2; D gene uncertain. CDR1 is SGHRS and CDR2 is YFSETQ in the germline V gene. V was pared by 10 bases and J by 3 bases, with 7 bases between. The CDR3 has 11 residues.

Remarks on this clone: The same CDR3 also results from other DNA sequences found in this sample. The V call is TRBV19, the J call TRBJ1-3; TRBD1 might be the D (6 bases). V was shortened by 3 bases and J by 5 bases, with 20 bases between the two germline ends. This CDR3 contains 17 residues. Germline assignment: CDR1 LNHDA and CDR2 SQIVND (reference sequence). CDR3 coding DNA: TGTGCCAGTAGTATCCCGGACAGATTGAGTAGGAGAAACACCATATATTTT. This codes for CASSIPDRLSRRNTIYF.

The J gene is TRBJ2-5, the V gene TRBV6-1; a possible D gene is TRBD2 (6 bases). The CDR3 runs to 13 residues. Trimming left V 8 bases short and J 3 bases short, with 13 bases between. The germline CDR1 and CDR2 sequences are MNHNS and SASEGT. The chain's CDR3 is CASGLAGKETQYF. The CDR3 coding sequence is TGTGCCAGCGGCTTGGCGGGGAAAGAGACCCAGTACTTC.

This sequence joins TRBV28 and TRBJ1-4, with 12 bases lining up with TRBD1. The CDR3 consists of 19 residues. Germline lookup yields CDR1 MDHEN and CDR2 SYDVKM. With V trimmed by 6 bases and J by 3 bases, 14 bases remained unmatched. In nucleotides, the CDR3 is TGTGCCAGCAGCGTAAGGGGACAGGGGGCGTTAGCGGCTAATGAAAAACTGTTTTTT. Protein product: CASSVRGQGALAANEKLFF.

Only a few counts were recorded for this clone. Here the CDR3 reads CASGLPSGGAHEQFF. Here the CDR3 DNA reads TGTGCTAGTGGTTTGCCTAGCGGGGGGGCCCATGAGCAGTTCTTC. This chain joins TRBV12-5 and TRBJ2-1; 12 bases are shared with TRBD2. With V trimmed by 2 bases and J by 8 bases, 4 bases remained unmatched. The CDR3 covers 15 residues. Germline CDR1 is LGHNT and CDR2 is FRNRAP.

The chain has TRBV2 and TRBJ1-1, with 7 bases matching TRBD1. Germline CDR1 and CDR2: SNHLY and FYNNEI. The CDR3 extends over 14 amino acids. Germline trimming cut 10 bases from V and 6 bases from J; bases unmatched to any gene: 14. The CDR3 DNA reads as TGTGCCACCCCATCCAGGGGTGGACAGGCTGAAGCTTTCTTT. It is translated as CATPSRGGQAEAFF.